The clone carrying this TCR beta chain was observed many times. The antigen is undetermined. This specimen comes from a study of T cells in Graves' hyperthyroidism and ophthalmopathy. The study, taken as a whole, reports: Blood also showed most of the thyroid clonotypes that were expanded above 0.001. Ophthalmopathy, which appeared later, was predicted by the model a median approximately six months before onset.

RNA transcripts were the template for amplifying TCR beta CDR3 regions. The HTBI set primed first-round TCR CDR3 RT-PCR. TCRdb independently ran MiXCR on the multiplex PCR reads; one entry per CDR3 protein. The sample has about 620,000 distinct CDR3 sequences; roughly 17% are singletons. The PBMCs had their origin in 7.5 to 10 ml of fresh peripheral blood. V was pared by 5 bases and J by 1 base, with 6 bases between. Germline V gene sequence: CDR1 MNHNS, CDR2 SASEGT. The CDR3 has 14 amino acids. The chain recombines TRBV6-1 with TRBJ2-6; D gene uncertain. The TCR was taken from a woman under 40 with Graves' hyperthyroidism. Sequencing used blood. CDR3 residues: CASSSGSGANVLTF. CDR3 DNA sequence: TGTGCCAGCAGTTCCGGGTCTGGGGCCAACGTCCTGACTTTC.